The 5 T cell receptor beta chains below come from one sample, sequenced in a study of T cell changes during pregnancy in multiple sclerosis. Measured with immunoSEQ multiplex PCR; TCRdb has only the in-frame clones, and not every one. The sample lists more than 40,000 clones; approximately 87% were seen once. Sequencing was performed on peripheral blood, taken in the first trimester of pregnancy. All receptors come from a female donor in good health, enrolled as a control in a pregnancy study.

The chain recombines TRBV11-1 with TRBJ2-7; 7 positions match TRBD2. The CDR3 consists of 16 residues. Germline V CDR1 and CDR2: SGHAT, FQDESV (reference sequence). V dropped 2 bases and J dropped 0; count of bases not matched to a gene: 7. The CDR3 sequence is CASSLLWSSGSYEQYF. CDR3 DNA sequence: TGTGCCAGCAGCTTATTATGGTCTAGCGGCTCCTACGAGCAGTACTTC. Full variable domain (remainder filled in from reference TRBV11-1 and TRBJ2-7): EAEVAQSPRYKITEKSQAVAFWCDPISGHATLYWYRQILGQGPELLVQFQDESVVDDSQLPKDRFSAERLKGVDSTLKIQPAELGDSAMYLCASSLLWSSGSYEQYFGPGTRLTVT.

CDR3 nucleotide sequence: TGTGCCAGCAGTTTTTCCCCCATGTTTTTAGATACGCAGTATTTT. It encodes CASSFSPMFLDTQYF. The gene calls are TRBV27 and TRBJ2-3, with D unclear. V was pared by 3 bases and J by 5 bases, with 15 bases between. The CDR3 is 15 amino acids. Germline assignment: CDR1 MNHEY and CDR2 SMNVEV (reference sequence).

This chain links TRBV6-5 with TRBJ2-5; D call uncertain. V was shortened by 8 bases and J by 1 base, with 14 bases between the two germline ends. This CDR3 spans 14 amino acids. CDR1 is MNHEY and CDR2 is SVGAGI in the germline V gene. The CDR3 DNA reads TGTGCCAGCTGGCGGATCGAGACCCAAGAGACCCAGTACTTC. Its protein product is CASWRIETQETQYF.

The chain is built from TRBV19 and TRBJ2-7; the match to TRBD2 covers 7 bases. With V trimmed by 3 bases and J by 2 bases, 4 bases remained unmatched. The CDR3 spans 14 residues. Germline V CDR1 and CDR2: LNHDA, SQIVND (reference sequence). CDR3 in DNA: TGTGCCAGTAGTATCTTGGCGGGAGCCTACGAGCAGTACTTC. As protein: CASSILAGAYEQYF. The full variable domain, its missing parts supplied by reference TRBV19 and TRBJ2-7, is DGGITQSPKYLFRKEGQNVTLSCEQNLNHDAMYWYRQDPGQGLRLIYYSQIVNDFQKGDIAEGYSVSREKKESFPLTVTSAQKNPTAFYLCASSILAGAYEQYFGPGTRLTVT.

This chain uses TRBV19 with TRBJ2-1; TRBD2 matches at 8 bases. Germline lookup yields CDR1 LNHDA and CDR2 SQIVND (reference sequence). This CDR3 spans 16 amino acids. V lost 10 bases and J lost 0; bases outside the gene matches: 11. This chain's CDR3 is CAIAPLAGSSYNEQFF. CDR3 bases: TGTGCCATCGCGCCTTTAGCGGGGAGCTCCTACAATGAGCAGTTCTTC. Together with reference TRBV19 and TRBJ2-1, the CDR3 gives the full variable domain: DGGITQSPKYLFRKEGQNVTLSCEQNLNHDAMYWYRQDPGQGLRLIYYSQIVNDFQKGDIAEGYSVSREKKESFPLTVTSAQKNPTAFYLCAIAPLAGSSYNEQFFGPGTRLTVL.